These T cell receptor beta chains were read from a single sample in a study of cytomegalovirus exposure and HLA in healthy donors. This table comes from immunoSEQ multiplex PCR, and its TCRdb copy is limited to in-frame clones, with some not included. Among 150,000 to 200,000 clones listed, around 81% were seen once. The source material was PBMCs. The receptors originated from a young woman in good health and CMV-seronegative. Both conserved end residues are part of each CDR3. A D gene is named only where the DNA matches it firmly. Clone size appears in some rows only: once, few, many, or a class for an expanded clone.

>.|TRBD1|TRBJ2-7|TRBV28
TGTGCCAGCAGTACCCCGGGACAGGGCTCCTACGAGCAGTACTTC
CASSTPGQGSYEQYF
>.|.|TRBJ1-1|TRBV19
TGTGCCAGTAGTGAGGGGAGGGCTGAAGCTTTCTTT
CASSEGRAEAFF
>.|TRBD2|TRBJ2-1|TRBV27
TGTGCCAGCAGTTTACGGGGGGGGACCCACAATGAGCAGTTCTTC
CASSLRGGTHNEQFF
>few|.|TRBJ2-6|TRBV6-5
TGTGCCAGCAGTACAGGATCTGGGGCCAACGTCCTGACTTTC
CASSTGSGANVLTF
>.|.|TRBJ1-5|TRBV4-2
TGTGCCAGCAGCCTCCGGACCTCGGGGGGCAATCAGCCCCAGCATTTT
CASSLRTSGGNQPQHF
>.|.|TRBJ1-4|TRBV5-1
TGCGCCAGCAGCCCGACGGGGGGAACTAATGAAAAACTGTTTTTT
CASSPTGGTNEKLFF
>once|.|TRBJ2-3|TRBV29-1
TGCAGCGTTCAGACTAGCACAGATACGCAGTATTTT
CSVQTSTDTQYF
>.|TRBD2|TRBJ2-5|TRBV2
TGTGCCACCAGGATGACTAGCGATCAAGAGACCCAGTACTTC
CATRMTSDQETQYF
>.|TRBD1|TRBJ1-2|TRBV6-1
TGTGCCAGCAGTGTAGTCGGGACAGGGGAAGGCTACACCTTC
CASSVVGTGEGYTF
>.|TRBD1|TRBJ2-1|TRBV28
TGTGCCAGCAGTTTTTTTCTCCGGACAGGGGGGAATGAGCAGTTCTTC
CASSFFLRTGGNEQFF
>.|.|TRBJ2-7|TRBV14
TGTGCCAGCAGCCAAGATCGCTACAGGGCCGAGCAGTACTTC
CASSQDRYRAEQYF
>.|TRBD1|TRBJ2-7|TRBV6-5
TGTGCCAGCAGCCCTGGACAGGGCTCCTACGAGCAGTACTTC
CASSPGQGSYEQYF
>.|.|TRBJ2-3|TRBV2
TGTGCCAGCAGTGCGGGACTGGTCACAGATACGCAGTATTTT
CASSAGLVTDTQYF
>.|TRBD2|TRBJ2-3|TRBV5-1
TGCGCCAGCAGCTTGTCCCGACTAGCGGGGGGCGGTACAGATGCGCAGTATTTT
CASSLSRLAGGGTDAQYF
>.|.|TRBJ2-1|TRBV7-9
TGTGCCAGCAGCTTTAACAATGAGCAGTTCTTC
CASSFNNEQFF
>.|TRBD2|TRBJ2-3|TRBV6-1
TGTGCCAGCAGTGAAGGAGGACTAGCGGGGATAGATACGCAGTATTTT
CASSEGGLAGIDTQYF
>.|TRBD1|TRBJ2-3|TRBV7-8
TGTGCCAGCAGCTTCGCAGGGGGCCTGGCAGATACGCAGTATTTT
CASSFAGGLADTQYF
>.|TRBD1|TRBJ2-7|TRBV29-1
TGCAGCGTTACAGGGGGCACCTCCTACGAGCAGTACTTC
CSVTGGTSYEQYF
>.|.|TRBJ2-3|TRBV27
TGTGCCAGCAGGCGCGACCCCGAGGGCACAGATACGCAGTATTTT
CASRRDPEGTDTQYF